What follows are 3 T cell receptor beta chains derived from one specimen sequenced in a study of T cell responses to AZD1222 COVID-19 vaccine. TCRdb's table, derived via immunoSEQ multiplex PCR, lists solely in-frame clones and lacks some. The data contain 100,000 or so clones, around 89% of them singletons. The starting material was peripheral blood, obtained on day 0 of AZD1222 vaccination. These receptors originate from an adult in good health.

This chain connects TRBV24-1 to TRBJ2-7; maybe TRBD1 (7 bases). Germline V gives CDR1 KGHDR, CDR2 SFDVKD. V was pared by 3 bases and J by 3 bases, with 11 bases between. The CDR3 consists of 14 residues. This CDR3 is CATSDGGTDYEQYF. CDR3 nucleotides: TGTGCCACCAGTGATGGAGGGACAGACTACGAGCAGTACTTC.

This clone has more than one count but fewer than ten. J is TRBJ2-1 and V is TRBV7-9; 11 bases align to TRBD2. The germline V gene has CDR1 SEHNR and CDR2 FQNEAQ (reference sequence). The CDR3 has 14 residues. Trimming at V came to 5 bases and at J to 8 bases, leaving 5 bases not matched to a gene. The CDR3 reads CASSPSGRRDEQFF. CDR3 DNA sequence: TGTGCCAGCAGCCCTAGCGGGAGGAGAGATGAGCAGTTCTTC.

The chain has TRBV27 and TRBJ1-2; D ambiguous. V lost 6 bases and J lost 4, with 15 bases in between. The germline gives CDR1 MNHEY, CDR2 SMNVEV (reference sequence). The CDR3 covers 14 residues. In DNA, the CDR3 is TGTGCCAGCAGCCCCCTCAGCCTATTCTATGGCTACACCTTC. Encoded protein: CASSPLSLFYGYTF.